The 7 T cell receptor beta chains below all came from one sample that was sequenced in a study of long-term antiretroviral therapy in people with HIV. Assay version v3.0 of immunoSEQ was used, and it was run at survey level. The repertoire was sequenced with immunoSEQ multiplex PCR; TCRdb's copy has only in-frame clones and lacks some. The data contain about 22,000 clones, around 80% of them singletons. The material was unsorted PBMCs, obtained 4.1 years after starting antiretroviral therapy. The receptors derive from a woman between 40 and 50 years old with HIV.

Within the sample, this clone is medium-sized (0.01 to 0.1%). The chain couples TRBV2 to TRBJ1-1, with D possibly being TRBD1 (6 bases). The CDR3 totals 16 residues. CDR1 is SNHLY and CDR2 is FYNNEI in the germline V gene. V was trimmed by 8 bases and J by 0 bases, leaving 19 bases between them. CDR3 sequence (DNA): TGTGCCAGCGCCGGGACACACATCAAATTGAACACTGAAGCTTTCTTT. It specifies CASAGTHIKLNTEAFF.

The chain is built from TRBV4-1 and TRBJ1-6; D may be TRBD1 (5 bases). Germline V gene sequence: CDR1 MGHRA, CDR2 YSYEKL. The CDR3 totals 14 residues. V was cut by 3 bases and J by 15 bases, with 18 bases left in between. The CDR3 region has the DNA TGCGCCAGCAGCCAGGGAACGACAGCGGGAATCCTCCACTTT. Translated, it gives CASSQGTTAGILHF.

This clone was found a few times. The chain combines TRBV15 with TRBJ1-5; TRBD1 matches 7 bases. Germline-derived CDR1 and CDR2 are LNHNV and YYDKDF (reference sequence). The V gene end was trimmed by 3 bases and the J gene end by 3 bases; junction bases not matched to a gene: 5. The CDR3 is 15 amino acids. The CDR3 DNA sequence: TGTGCCACCAGCAGCGTGAGGGGGCCCAATCAGCCCCAGCATTTT. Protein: CATSSVRGPNQPQHF.

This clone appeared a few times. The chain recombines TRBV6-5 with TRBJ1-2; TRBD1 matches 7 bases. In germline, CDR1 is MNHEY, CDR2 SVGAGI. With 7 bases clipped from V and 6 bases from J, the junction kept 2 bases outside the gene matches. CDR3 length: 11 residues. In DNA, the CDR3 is TGTGCCAGCACAGGGGGGGATGGCTACACCTTC. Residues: CASTGGDGYTF.

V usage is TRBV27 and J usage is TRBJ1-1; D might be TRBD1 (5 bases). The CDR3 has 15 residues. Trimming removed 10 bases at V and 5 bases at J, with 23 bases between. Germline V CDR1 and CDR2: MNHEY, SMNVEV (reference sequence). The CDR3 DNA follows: TGTGCCACCAGAGATTGGGGCGGGATAGGGACTGAAGCTTTCTTT. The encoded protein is CATRDWGGIGTEAFF.

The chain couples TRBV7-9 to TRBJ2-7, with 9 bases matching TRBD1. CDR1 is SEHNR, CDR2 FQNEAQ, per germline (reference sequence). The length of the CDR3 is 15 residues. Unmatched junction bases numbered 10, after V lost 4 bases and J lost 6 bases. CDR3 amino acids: CASSSNQGQGIEQYF. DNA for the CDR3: TGTGCCAGCAGCTCGAATCAGGGACAGGGCATCGAGCAGTACTTC.

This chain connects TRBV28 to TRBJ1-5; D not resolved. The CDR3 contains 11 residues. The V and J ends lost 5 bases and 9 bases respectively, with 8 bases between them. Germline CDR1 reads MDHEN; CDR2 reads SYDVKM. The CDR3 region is CASSRPGPQHF. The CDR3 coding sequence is TGTGCCAGCAGTCGTCCAGGGCCCCAGCATTTT.